The 14 T cell receptor beta chains below were found in one sample sequenced in a study of blood T cell repertoires in COVID-19 (dated by TCRdb to 2018 to 2020). Library prep was done by the immunoSEQ multiplex PCR assay. In TCRdb, the immuneACCESS table is reduced to in-frame sequences with V and J assigned. These tables do not hold every clone; where another copy was compared, an unresolved V gene accounts for under half, and the others remain unexplained. The sample table shows around 25,000 clones, and approximately 75% are seen once. Together, the top ten hold 5% to 8% of the sample. The sequenced sample consisted of peripheral blood. These receptors were taken from a man aged 50 or older with COVID-19, enrolled during active disease.

J is TRBJ1-6 and V is TRBV4-2; D not certain. CDR3 length: 16 residues. Germline values: CDR1 LGHNA, CDR2 YNFKEQ. V was cut by 0 bases and J by 4 bases, with 10 bases left in between. This CDR3 is CASSQELSLYNSPLHF. Here the CDR3 DNA reads TGTGCCAGCAGCCAAGAATTGAGCCTGTATAATTCACCCCTCCACTTT.

The CDR3, as DNA: TGTGCCACCAGTGATTCGACAGGGGGCATGCAGCCCCAGCATTTT. Amino acids: CATSDSTGGMQPQHF. This chain connects TRBV24-1 to TRBJ1-5; 10 bases are a match to TRBD1. In germline, CDR1 is KGHDR, CDR2 SFDVKD. The V segment lost 2 bases and the J segment 7 bases; nucleotides outside the gene matches: 4. The CDR3 extends over 15 amino acids.

This clone was picked up a small number of times. At one boundary the junction diverges from the germline segment, which might be a read error. The chain employs TRBV11-2 and TRBJ1-2; 10 bases match TRBD1. The CDR3 sequence is 12 residues long. Germline V gene lookup returns CDR1 SGHAT and CDR2 FQNNGV. In DNA form, the CDR3 reads TGTGCCAGCAGCTTGACAGGGGGCGGAGGCTCTTTC. Translation gives CASSLTGGGGSF.

In its sample, this clone was seen a few times. The chain joins TRBV24-1 to TRBJ1-5, with 8 bases identical to TRBD1. The CDR3 is made up of 15 amino acids. Trimming took 3 bases from V and 5 from J; bases not matched to a gene: 5. Germline-derived CDR1 and CDR2 are KGHDR and SFDVKD. CDR3 coding DNA: TGTGCCACCAGTGATGTGGGACAGGCGGATCAGCCCCAGCATTTT. Amino acids: CATSDVGQADQPQHF.

Turning to this clone: Additional DNA sequences in this sample encode the identical CDR3. V is TRBV7-6 and J is TRBJ2-1, with 8 bases matching TRBD2. The CDR3 contains 16 residues. Losses at the gene ends were 0 bases for V and 4 bases for J; bases not matched to a gene: 5. Germline V gives CDR1 SGHVS, CDR2 FNYEAQ. CDR3 region: CASSLAGGGSYNEQFF. The CDR3 DNA sequence: TGTGCCAGCAGCTTAGCTGGCGGGGGGAGTTACAATGAGCAGTTCTTC.

The chain has TRBV5-4 and TRBJ2-3; 8 bases map to TRBD1. CDR1 SGHNT and CDR2 YYREEE come from the germline V gene (reference sequence). V gave up 6 bases and J gave up 2 bases; unmatched junction bases: 8. The CDR3 is made up of 15 amino acids. Here the CDR3 DNA reads TGTGCCAGCACTATCGGGACAGGCAACACAGATACGCAGTATTTT. Amino acid sequence: CASTIGTGNTDTQYF. Full variable domain (missing parts from reference TRBV5-4 and TRBJ2-3): ETGVTQSPTHLIKTRGQQVTLRCSSQSGHNTVSWYQQALGQGPQFIFQYYREEENGRGNFPPRFSGLQFPNYSSELNVNALELDDSALYLCASTIGTGNTDTQYFGPGTRLTVL.

The chain is built from TRBV7-9 and TRBJ2-7; D uncertain. Trimming removed 2 bases from V and 6 bases from J, with 8 bases in between. CDR3 length: 12 residues. Germline CDR1 reads SEHNR; CDR2 reads FQNEAQ (reference sequence). The CDR3 nucleotides read TGTGCCAGCAGCTTATCCCCTTCCGAGCAGTACTTC. Translated: CASSLSPSEQYF. Using reference TRBV7-9 and TRBJ2-7 for the parts outside the CDR3, the full variable domain is DTGVSQNPRHKITKRGQNVTFRCDPISEHNRLYWYRQTLGQGPEFLTYFQNEAQLEKSRLLSDRFSAERPKGSFSTLEIQRTEQGDSAMYLCASSLSPSEQYFGPGTRLTVT.

This clone was seen only a few times. The chain uses TRBV13 and TRBJ2-2; TRBD1 agrees at 9 bases. CDR1 PRHDT and CDR2 FYEKMQ come from the germline V gene (reference sequence). This CDR3 region has 16 residues. The V and J ends lost 5 bases and 4 bases, in that order; junction bases with no gene match: 8. As DNA, the CDR3 is TGTGCCAGCAGCCGCACCGGGACAGGGCTCACCGGGGAGCTGTTTTTT. Translated: CASSRTGTGLTGELFF.

Written as DNA, the CDR3 is TGTGCCAGCAGTCCGCTAGCGGCCGGGACCTACGAGCAGTACTTC. It yields the protein CASSPLAAGTYEQYF. The chain is built from TRBV6-5 and TRBJ2-7; TRBD2 matches at 7 bases. Germline V lookup: CDR1 MNHEY, CDR2 SVGAGI. The V and J ends lost 5 bases and 2 bases, in that order; junction bases with no gene match: 9. The CDR3 contains 15 residues.

This chain uses TRBV29-1 with TRBJ1-5; 8 positions agree with TRBD1. This CDR3 is 13 amino acids long. The germline V gene has CDR1 SQVTM and CDR2 ANQGSEA. The V gene end was trimmed by 4 bases and the J gene end by 7 bases; junction bases not matched to a gene: 6. The CDR3, as DNA: TGCAGCGTTGGGGATAACAGGGGGCAGCCCCAGCATTTT. It is translated as CSVGDNRGQPQHF.

The chain uses TRBV27 and TRBJ2-7; 9 nucleotides agree with TRBD2. CDR1 and CDR2 from the germline V gene are MNHEY and SMNVEV (reference sequence). CDR3 size: 15 residues. Germline trimming cut 2 bases from V and 2 bases from J; bases unmatched to any gene: 4. The CDR3: CASSLALAGAYEQYF. In DNA, the CDR3 is TGTGCCAGCAGTTTAGCATTAGCGGGGGCCTACGAGCAGTACTTC.

The chain is built from TRBV20-1 and TRBJ2-1; 7 bases fit TRBD2. The CDR3 covers 13 residues. Per the germline V gene, CDR1 is DFQATT and CDR2 is SNEGSKA (reference sequence). Trimming at V came to 3 bases and at J to 7 bases, leaving 6 bases not matched to a gene. CDR3 nucleotides: TGCAGTGCTAGTGGCGGGAGAGGGAATGAGCAGTTCTTC. Its protein is CSASGGRGNEQFF.

This rearrangement joins TRBV6-4 to TRBJ2-2; possibly TRBD1 for D (5 bases). V was shortened by 6 bases and J by 4 bases, with 9 bases between the two germline ends. This CDR3 is 13 amino acids long. Germline CDR1 is MRHNA and CDR2 is SNTAGT. CDR3 protein: CASSRVGTGELFF. The CDR3 DNA reads TGTGCCAGCAGCAGGGTGGGCACCGGGGAGCTGTTTTTT.

V gene TRBV24-1 combines with J gene TRBJ2-2; TRBD2 matches at 8 bases. V was clipped by 6 bases and J by 4 bases; unmatched bases: 6. Germline CDR1 reads KGHDR; CDR2 reads SFDVKD. The CDR3 totals 15 residues. DNA for the CDR3: TGTGCCACCAGTTATGCGGGGGGCGTCACCGGGGAGCTGTTTTTT. Translated, it gives CATSYAGGVTGELFF.